This is a list of T cell receptor beta chains from one sample in a study of tumor and adjacent non-tumor tissue in lung cancer. TCRdb re-called the multiplex PCR reads with MiXCR, one entry per CDR3 protein. This sample has approximately 66,000 distinct CDR3 sequences; around 64% occur once, and the top ten carry 25% to 35%. Sample: distant non-tumor lung tissue. The receptor set was obtained from a man between 65 and 79 years old with non-small cell lung cancer. CDR3s include the opening cysteine and the closing phenylalanine or tryptophan. D genes are given only for firm matches. Not all rows give a size; the values are once, few, many and, for expanded clones, a class.

V	J	D	size	CDR3	DNA
TRBV6-2/TRBV6-3	TRBJ2-1	-	few	CASSPPLLGGREQFF	TGTGCCAGCAGTCCCCCTCTCTTGGGCGGGCGGGAGCAGTTCTTC
TRBV4-1	TRBJ1-1	-	medium-sized	CASSQVVGITEAFF	TGCGCCAGCAGCCAAGTTGTGGGGATCACTGAAGCTTTCTTT
TRBV20-1	TRBJ2-4	-	-	CSARDKSKNIQYF	TGCAGTGCTAGGGACAAGTCCAAAAACATTCAGTACTTC
TRBV5-6	TRBJ2-3	-	many	CASSFLRTDTQYF	TGTGCCAGCAGCTTTCTCCGCACAGATACGCAGTATTTT
TRBV6-5	TRBJ2-3	-	-	CTSSYSKPPGSDAHHF	TGTACCAGCAGTTACTCGAAACCCCCCGGTTCCGATGCGCATCATTTT
TRBV11-1	TRBJ2-5	-	few	CAITRGNPQESQYF	TGTGCCATCACCCGGGGTAATCCACAAGAGAGCCAGTACTTC
TRBV12-3/TRBV12-4	TRBJ1-1	-	-	CACSLGRDYEAFF	TGTGCCTGCAGTTTAGGCCGGGACTACGAAGCTTTCTTT
TRBV11-2	TRBJ2-7	-	-	CASSPITQRNEQYF	TGTGCCAGCAGCCCCATCACACAAAGAAACGAGCAGTACTTC
TRBV11-2	TRBJ2-7	-	-	CVSCLGTGNEQYF	TGTGTCAGCTGCTTAGGAACAGGGAACGAGCAGTACTTC
TRBV5-5	TRBJ1-2	-	-	CVSSLASGLYGYTF	TGTGTCAGCAGCTTGGCGTCGGGGCTGTATGGCTACACCTTC